Here is one TCR beta chain with its context. Only a few counts were recorded for this clonotype. This clone's antigen is unknown. No base quality values were provided; no much bigger clone lies one nucleotide off. This record belongs to a study of human T cells and chemical hapten exposure (dated by TCRdb to 2020 to 2023). In terms of the full investigation: For sensitization, 2% DPC in acetone was applied to a roughly 2 cm by roughly 2 cm area of upper inner arm skin. Weekly therapeutic DPC doses were additionally applied to the scalp of patients throughout the approximately 24-week study period. Patch testing on the upper back used Finn chambers containing 0.01% DPC, with scoring done after 6 days according to International Contact Dermatitis Research Group standards. The mostly female patient cohort included alopecia areata with under or over 50% scalp involvement, alopecia totalis and alopecia universalis. The libraries were sequenced as a pool, and the TCR yield per sample differed mostly because of small variations in library volumes within the pool. This study followed changes in the peripheral blood TCR repertoire in vivo during primary and secondary sensitization of alopecia patients to the hapten diphenylcyclopropenone (DPC). Patient blood was sampled pre-sensitization (week 0) and at 2, 6 and about 24 weeks after DPC sensitization. For TCR sequencing, blood came from 25 to 35 alopecia patients at anywhere from one to four time points (pre-sensitization, 2, 6 and 24 weeks).

The sample's time point label, decoded: patch test 3, about 24 weeks after DPC sensitization. This specimen's treatment or condition label, per the study, means: therapeutic diphenylcyclopropenone sensitization with weekly scalp DPC. At each patch-test visit, blood was drawn before the patch test was applied. Patients were considered eligible if aged 18 to 70, diagnosed with alopecia and deemed suitable for DPC therapy, and patients were excluded if pregnant. Total RNA was extracted from unfractionated whole blood that had been collected in Tempus Blood RNA tubes. Library preparation employed RACE. The sequencer was a NextSeq 500. During library preparation, unique molecular identifiers were attached to individual cDNA molecules so that TCRs could be counted in a quantitative, reproducible way. From each blood RNA sample, both TCR alpha and TCR beta chains were sequenced. In the authors' own workflow: A median of roughly 99,000 TCRs per sample was observed, with a range of roughly 23,224 to 750,000. The Decombinator software suite was used to annotate the V, J and CDR3 of the TCR reads. To make PS versus PT1 abundance plots, every sample was subsampled to the same number of TCRs (28,000). Expanded TCRs were defined as absent before sensitization and observed at least eight times at the 2-week time point. TCRdb ran its own pipeline on the public reads, namely fastp trimming at Q25 and MiXCR clone calling, and kept in-frame beta chains. Rows with a matching CDR3 protein are joined into one entry that keeps the most common DNA and genes. TCRdb's processing, not the authors', yielded these V and J calls. Here the sample has about 190,000 distinct CDR3 sequences; about 25% occur a single time. About 2.5% of the sample comes from the top ten.

Overall results and qualifications from the work: The number of PT1 expanded TCRs positively correlated with patch test score, significant at thresholds 8, 16 and 32 but not 4. Repeated subsampling changed both the strength of the expansion versus patch-test correlation and the threshold at which the correlation became significant. Expanded TCRs formed significantly more large CDR3 similarity clusters than pre-sensitization or healthy control sets, consistent with antigen-driven responses. All patients had alopecia, a presumed autoimmune disease, so their immune response might differ from that of healthy individuals. The number of TCRs above 1 in 1000 frequency did not change with DPC sensitization; there was no evidence of global repertoire structure alterations.

The germline V gene (reference sequence) gives CDR1 as LNHNV and CDR2 as YYDKDF. V loses 0 bases, J loses 17 bases, and the germline ends lie 14 bases apart. The CDR3 measures 13 amino acids from cysteine to phenylalanine. Kept here is only the CDR3 DNA, which spans 39 bases and is read in frame from base 1. The specimen comprised whole blood, sampled in connection with sensitization to the hapten diphenylcyclopropenone (DPC). This chain joins TRBV15 to TRBJ2-6; the D gene may be TRBD1 or TRBD2, since each aligns over 5 bases. The source of this sequence is a woman in her thirties or forties with alopecia areata. Some clones in this sample may be carry-over from other donors' samples. For the CDR3, the sequence is CATSRDLMGTLTF. The sequence in DNA is TGTGCCACCAGCAGAGATTTGATGGGGACGTTGACTTTC. The reference TRBV15 and TRBJ2-6 proteins fill in what lies around the CDR3, so the full variable domain reads DAMVIQNPRYQVTQFGKPVTLSCSQTLNHNVMYWYQQKSSQAPKLLFHYYDKDFNNEADTPDNFQSRRPNTSFCFLDIRSPGLGDTAMYLCATSRDLMGTLTFGAGSRLTVL.